The 27 T cell receptor beta chains in this list originate from one sample, sequenced in a study of early T cells in non-severe SARS-CoV-2 infection. TCRdb independently ran MiXCR on the 5' RACE reads; one entry per CDR3 protein. The sample contains over 50,000 distinct CDR3 sequences, approximately 12% of which appear only once. Specimen: whole blood. The receptors originated from an adult who was a healthcare worker with PCR-confirmed SARS-CoV-2 infection or an uninfected control (not recorded which).

This clonotype was seen at least ten times. CDR3 sequence: CASSFGHSGGMDEQFF. The CDR3 DNA follows: TGTGCCAGCAGCTTCGGTCATAGCGGGGGGATGGATGAGCAGTTCTTC. The V call is TRBV7-8, the J call TRBJ2-1; 10 nucleotides align to TRBD2. Losses at the gene ends were 3 bases for V and 8 bases for J; bases not matched to a gene: 10. This CDR3 has 16 amino acids. Germline CDR1 reads SGHVS; CDR2 reads FQNEAQ.

There are many counts of this clonotype. This chain uses TRBV19 with TRBJ2-7, with D possibly called TRBD1 or TRBD2 (5 bases each). The ends were cut back, 0 bases at V and 4 bases at J, with 7 bases in the middle. The CDR3 totals 13 residues. Germline lookup yields CDR1 LNHDA and CDR2 SQIVND (reference sequence). DNA of the CDR3: TGTGCCAGTAGTATAGAGAGGGGATACGAGCAGTACTTC. Amino acid sequence: CASSIERGYEQYF.

In this sample, this clonotype turned up many times. V is TRBV20-1 and J is TRBJ1-2, with TRBD1 as a possible D gene (5 bases). The CDR3 is 14 amino acids. Germline V gene sequence: CDR1 DFQATT, CDR2 SNEGSKA (reference sequence). V gave up 2 bases and J gave up 4 bases, with 14 bases separating them. This chain's CDR3 is CSARSREVGYGYTF. The CDR3 DNA follows: TGCAGTGCTAGAAGCAGGGAGGTTGGCTATGGCTACACCTTC.

This clonotype was seen at least ten times. The chain couples TRBV29-1 to TRBJ2-1; weak D call: TRBD1 (6 bases). This CDR3 has 16 amino acids. Per the germline V gene, CDR1 is SQVTM and CDR2 is ANQGSEA. Trimming removed 0 bases at V and 7 bases at J, with 19 bases between. The CDR3 loop reads CSVEDPVRQGRNEQFF. CDR3 DNA: TGCAGCGTTGAAGATCCCGTTCGGCAGGGGCGGAATGAGCAGTTCTTC.

The genes are TRBV29-1 and TRBJ2-5; no firm D call. CDR1 and CDR2 from the germline V gene are SQVTM and ANQGSEA. The CDR3 spans 12 residues. Trimming pared 1 base from V and 2 bases from J, leaving 5 bases between. The CDR3 nucleotides read TGCAGCGTTGAAGCCAATCAAGAGACCCAGTACTTC. Its translation is CSVEANQETQYF.

This chain connects TRBV4-1 to TRBJ2-1; D is perhaps TRBD1 (6 bases). The CDR3 is 15 residues long. Germline loops: CDR1 MGHRA, CDR2 YSYEKL. V gave up 6 bases and J gave up 0 bases, with 12 bases separating them. The chain's CDR3 is CASSRTGSSYNEQFF. In DNA, the CDR3 is TGCGCCAGCAGTCGTACAGGGAGCTCCTACAATGAGCAGTTCTTC.

The chain recombines TRBV30 with TRBJ1-2; D ambiguous. CDR1 is GTSNPN and CDR2 is SVGIG in the germline V gene (reference sequence). V was clipped by 8 bases and J by 8 bases, with 9 bases between them. The CDR3 covers 9 residues. The CDR3 spells CASQPGYTF. CDR3 nucleotide sequence: TGTGCCAGCCAGCCGGGCTACACCTTC.

As to this clonotype: Since the CDR3 does not end with the conserved phenylalanine or tryptophan, this likely comes from a read error. The V gene is TRBV29-1, the J gene TRBJ2-5; a weak D match, TRBD2 (5 bases). The CDR3 loop spans 11 amino acids. Trimming took off 5 bases at V and 4 bases at J, with 8 bases between the two ends. Germline CDR1 and CDR2: SQVTM and ANQGSEA. The CDR3 is CSVQRGETQYL. The CDR3 region has the DNA TGCAGCGTTCAACGGGGAGAGACCCAGTACCTC.

On this clonotype: This may arise from a read error, as a much more abundant clone is one base away. The conserved closing phenylalanine or tryptophan is absent in this CDR3, likely reflecting a read error. This chain links TRBV12-3 or TRBV12-4 with TRBJ1-1, with D perhaps matching TRBD1 (5 bases). This CDR3 is 15 amino acids long. V gave up 3 bases and J gave up 4 bases, with 15 bases separating them. CDR3 amino acids: CASSLGPGVGTEAFL. The CDR3 DNA sequence: TGTGCCAGCAGTTTGGGACCGGGGGTGGGCACTGAAGCTTTCCTT.

The sample holds a few counts of this clonotype. A junction end diverges from the germline sequence, so it may reflect a read error. This chain uses TRBV12-3 or TRBV12-4 with TRBJ2-2; D might be TRBD1 or TRBD2, each matching 5 bases. The CDR3 is 15 amino acids. The CDR3 DNA is TGTGCCAGCAGTTTAGAGGGGCAGATCACCGGGGAGCTTTTTTTT. Its protein product is CASSLEGQITGELFF.

This clonotype has more than one count but fewer than ten. V usage is TRBV5-4 and J usage is TRBJ2-2; D remains unclear. There are 15 residues in the CDR3. Trimming stripped 0 bases from V and 0 bases from J, with 6 bases between. Germline CDR1 reads SGHNT; CDR2 reads YYREEE (reference sequence). CDR3 sequence (DNA): TGTGCCAGCAGCTTGGCGGTTGCGAACACCGGGGAGCTGTTTTTT. Residues: CASSLAVANTGELFF.

This clonotype was found a few times. The gene calls are TRBV12-3 or TRBV12-4 and TRBJ2-1; D is ambiguous. V was cut by 3 bases and J by 3 bases, with 18 bases left in between. The CDR3 runs 17 residues. CDR3 DNA: TGTGCCAGCAGTTTGTTACCTCTCGCCGGTCTCTACAATGAGCAGTTCTTC. It translates to CASSLLPLAGLYNEQFF.

This clonotype came up many times. The chain has TRBV11-2 and TRBJ1-1; D not resolved. V dropped 2 bases and J dropped 1 base, with 5 bases sitting between them. The CDR3 extends over 13 amino acids. Germline-derived CDR1 and CDR2 are SGHAT and FQNNGV. CDR3 loop: CASSLLQNTEAFF. The CDR3 bases are TGTGCCAGCAGCTTACTCCAGAACACTGAAGCTTTCTTT.

This clonotype was picked up many times. This sequence joins TRBV6-2 or TRBV6-3 and TRBJ2-3; 7 nucleotides line up with TRBD2. Unmatched junction bases numbered 5, after V lost 6 bases and J lost 2 bases. The germline V gene encodes CDR1 MNHEY and CDR2 SVGEGT. The CDR3 length is 14 residues. The CDR3 sequence is CASSSGGTTDTQYF. The CDR3 DNA reads as TGTGCCAGCAGCTCCGGGGGGACCACAGATACGCAGTATTTT.

This chain joins TRBV11-2 and TRBJ2-2; 9 nucleotides align to TRBD1. CDR1 is SGHAT and CDR2 is FQNNGV in the germline V gene. The length of the CDR3 is 15 residues. The junction had 4 bases not matched to a gene; V was cut back by 2 bases and J by 6 bases. This chain's CDR3 is CASSLRDRVSGELFF. Written as DNA, the CDR3 is TGTGCCAGCAGCTTACGGGACAGGGTTTCCGGGGAGCTGTTTTTT.

The V call is TRBV27, the J call TRBJ2-7, with D perhaps TRBD1 (6 bases). Trimming stripped 1 base from V and 6 bases from J, with 10 bases between. Germline CDR1 reads MNHEY; CDR2 reads SMNVEV (reference sequence). The CDR3 is 13 amino acids. The CDR3: CASSLLGHPEQYF. For the CDR3, the DNA is TGTGCCAGCAGTTTATTGGGACACCCCGAGCAGTACTTC.

In this sample, this clonotype turned up a few times. At one boundary the junction diverges from the germline segment, which might be a read error. The gene calls are TRBV30 and TRBJ2-7; no firm D call. Germline CDR1 GTSNPN, CDR2 SVGIG (reference sequence). CDR3 length: 11 amino acids. CDR3 sequence (DNA): TGTGTCTGGAGTGTAATCACCGAGCAGTACTTC. Residues: CVWSVITEQYF. The full variable domain, with the rest looked up from reference TRBV30 and TRBJ2-7, is SQTIHQWPATLVQPVGSPLSLECTVEGTSNPNLYWYRQAAGRGLQLLFYSVGIGQISSEVPQNLSASRPQDRQFILSSKKLLLSDSGFYLCVWSVITEQYFGPGTRLTVT.

J is TRBJ2-1 and V is TRBV27; the D gene is possibly TRBD2 (6 bases). The germline V gene has CDR1 MNHEY and CDR2 SMNVEV (reference sequence). This CDR3 is 16 amino acids long. Trimming took off 5 bases at V and 2 bases at J, with 16 bases between the two ends. The CDR3 DNA is TGTGCCAGCAGTCCCATAGCGGTCCAGGCCTACAATGAGCAGTTCTTC. Residues: CASSPIAVQAYNEQFF.

A word on this clonotype: This may be a read error: a much more frequent sequence differs by one nucleotide. The V gene is TRBV5-5, the J gene TRBJ1-2; D is possibly TRBD1 (6 bases). The V end was cut by 4 bases, the J end by 4 bases, with 11 bases between. Germline CDR1 reads SGHKS; CDR2 reads YYEKEE (reference sequence). CDR3 length equals 13 residues. CDR3 sequence (DNA): TGTGCCAGCAGCCCCTTGGACAGCTATGGCTACACCTTC. Its translation is CASSPLDSYGYTF.

Note on this clonotype: This may come from a read error, since a much larger clone is one base off. The chain links TRBV11-2 to TRBJ2-3; D unclear. Germline CDR1 reads SGHAT; CDR2 reads FQNNGV. CDR3 length equals 13 residues. The germline V and J ends were trimmed by 5 bases and 0 bases, with 6 bases remaining between them. The CDR3 DNA reads as TGTGCCAGCAGCCCCCCCAGCACAGATACGCAGTATTTT. Translation gives CASSPPSTDTQYF.

This clonotype was counted between two and nine times. The CDR3 protein is CATKDGGAAGANVLTF. The CDR3 nucleotides read TGTGCCACTAAGGATGGGGGGGCTGCTGGGGCCAACGTCCTGACTTTC. The chain recombines TRBV19 with TRBJ2-6; D is perhaps TRBD2 (7 bases). CDR1 and CDR2 (germline): LNHDA, SQIVND (reference sequence). V dropped 10 bases and J dropped 2 bases, with 18 bases sitting between them. The CDR3 has 16 residues.

This clonotype was observed a handful of times. This chain links TRBV6-1 with TRBJ2-7; tentative D call: TRBD2 (5 bases). Looked up from germline, CDR1 is MNHNS and CDR2 is SASEGT. This CDR3 comprises 15 residues. V lost 8 bases and J lost 6, with 23 bases in between. In DNA, the CDR3 is TGTGCCAGCCGAGGTCCGGGGTACCCCATCGGCGAGCAGTACTTC. This encodes CASRGPGYPIGEQYF.

This clonotype was seen ten or more times. This rearrangement joins TRBV9 to TRBJ2-2; 7 bases align to TRBD1. CDR3 length: 14 residues. V shed 3 bases and J 1 base; nucleotides not matched to a gene: 0. Germline V gene sequence: CDR1 SGDLS, CDR2 YYNGEE. The CDR3 coding sequence is TGTGCCAGCAGCGGGACAGGGAACACCGGGGAGCTGTTTTTT. Protein sequence: CASSGTGNTGELFF.

This clonotype showed up many times. The chain recombines TRBV27 with TRBJ1-2; D remains unclear. V lost 0 bases and J lost 7, with 18 bases in between. Per the germline V gene, CDR1 is MNHEY and CDR2 is SMNVEV (reference sequence). CDR3 length: 16 amino acids. The CDR3 reads CASSLSPVAGGGGYTF. In nucleotides, the CDR3 is TGTGCCAGCAGTTTATCGCCCGTTGCCGGTGGTGGTGGCTACACCTTC.

On this clonotype itself: Given a much more abundant clone one base away, this may be a read error. The chain is built from TRBV11-3 and TRBJ2-7; 9 bases map to TRBD1. The trim removed 1 base at V and 6 bases at J, leaving 7 bases unmatched. Per germline, CDR1 SGHNT and CDR2 YENEEA. This CDR3 is built from 15 residues. In nucleotides, the CDR3 is TGTGCCAGCAGCTTAGTCGGGACAGGGCCAGGCGAGCAGTACTTC. It yields the protein CASSLVGTGPGEQYF.

The chain couples TRBV7-9 to TRBJ2-3; 8 bases line up with TRBD2. The CDR3 sequence is 15 residues long. The V and J ends lost 10 bases and 2 bases, in that order; junction bases with no gene match: 11. Germline V gene data show CDR1 as SEHNR and CDR2 as FQNEAQ (reference sequence). The CDR3 is CATPPGGGPTDTQYF. CDR3 nucleotide sequence: TGTGCCACTCCTCCGGGAGGGGGACCCACAGATACGCAGTATTTT.

In this sample, this clonotype turned up many times. The genes are TRBV20-1 and TRBJ1-1; 10 nucleotides align to TRBD1. The germline gives CDR1 DFQATT, CDR2 SNEGSKA (reference sequence). This CDR3 spans 14 amino acids. V dropped 1 base and J dropped 3; count of bases not matched to a gene: 2. The CDR3 here is CSARVGTGDTEAFF. CDR3 coding DNA: TGCAGTGCTAGAGTAGGGACAGGGGACACTGAAGCTTTCTTT.